The clone carrying this TCR beta chain was counted ten times or more. Antigen unknown. V shed 0 bases and J shed 3 bases, with 9 bases lying between them. The length of the CDR3 is 14 residues. CDR1 is SEHNR, CDR2 FQNEAQ, per germline (reference sequence). Full-length variable regions came from constant-region reverse primers plus semi-nested Nested Universal Primer A PCR. TCRdb independently ran MiXCR on the 5' RACE reads; one entry per CDR3 protein. In the table there are about 32,000 distinct CDR3 sequences, approximately 30% of which are singletons. The study's findings and limits: In terms of TCR gene usage, tumor memory CD4+ T cells clustered together with blood and lymph node memory CD4+ cells, as well as with lymph node naive CD4+ cells.

Treg sorting used a CD4+CD25+CD127-/low gate. Sequenced sample: tumor-infiltrating Tregs sorted from the breast tumor. The source is a female donor with breast cancer. The chain has TRBV7-9 and TRBJ2-7; weak D call: TRBD2 (5 bases). The chain's CDR3 is CASSLAGVRYEQYF. The DNA for the CDR3 is TGTGCCAGCAGCTTAGCGGGAGTGCGCTACGAGCAGTACTTC.